These T cell receptor beta chains were read from a single sample in a study of T cell responses to AZD1222 COVID-19 vaccine. Sequencing was performed with immunoSEQ multiplex PCR; in TCRdb, only in-frame clones are kept and a portion is missing. The repertoire holds more than 150,000 clones, with 94% as singletons. Sample: peripheral blood, taken 28 days after the second AZD1222 dose. The receptors stem from an adult who received the AZD1222 COVID-19 vaccine. CDR3s include the opening cysteine and the closing phenylalanine or tryptophan. Each record gives: D gene, J gene, V gene, clone size, CDR3 DNA, CDR3 protein. A D gene is named only where the DNA matches it firmly. Expanded clones get a size class; other rows say once, few or many, or leave the size out.

.,TRBJ2-7,TRBV4-3,.,TGCGCCAGCAGCCAATTAAGCGGGCGGACTTACGAGCAGTACTTC,CASSQLSGRTYEQYF
TRBD1,TRBJ2-3,TRBV6-5,.,TGTGCCAGCAGATTAGACAGGGGGCGGACAGATACGCAGTATTTT,CASRLDRGRTDTQYF
.,TRBJ1-1,TRBV7-2,.,TGTGCCAGCAGCTTTGGCAGGTGGACTGAAGCTTTCTTT,CASSFGRWTEAFF
.,TRBJ2-1,TRBV27,.,TGTGCCAGCAGTTTTGGGGCGAGCGCTGAGCAGTTCTTC,CASSFGASAEQFF
TRBD1,TRBJ1-5,TRBV28,.,TGTGCCAGCAGTTTTAGGGACAGGGGGAGCAATCAGCCCCAGCATTTT,CASSFRDRGSNQPQHF
.,TRBJ2-7,TRBV10-3,.,TGTGCCATCAGTGAGGGACGAGGGGACGAGCAGTACTTC,CAISEGRGDEQYF
.,TRBJ1-5,TRBV19,.,TGTGCCAGTAGTACAGGTGGGCAGCCCCAGCATTTT,CASSTGGQPQHF
.,TRBJ1-6,TRBV28,.,TGTGCCAGCAGTCCAATCGATACCCGCGGTTCACCCCTCCACTTT,CASSPIDTRGSPLHF
.,TRBJ2-1,TRBV6-1,.,TGTGCCAGCAGTGCGCTCCAGCGTAGCTCCTACAATGAGCAGTTCTTC,CASSALQRSSYNEQFF
.,TRBJ2-3,TRBV20-1,.,TGCAGTGCTAGTAGACAAGGAATCACAGATACGCAGTATTTT,CSASRQGITDTQYF
TRBD2,TRBJ2-5,TRBV2,.,TGTGCCAGCAGTCCGGGACTAGCGCATCAAGAGACCCAGTACTTC,CASSPGLAHQETQYF
.,TRBJ1-6,TRBV6-1,.,TGTGCCAGCAGTCCACAAATGAATAATTCACCCCTCCACTTT,CASSPQMNNSPLHF
.,TRBJ2-1,TRBV5-1,once,TGCGCCAGCAGATTCGGGGATTCCTACAATGAGCAGTTCTTC,CASRFGDSYNEQFF
TRBD1,TRBJ1-4,TRBV5-4,once,TGTGCCAGCAGCAAGGGACAGGGGCGGGAAAAACTGTTTTTT,CASSKGQGREKLFF
.,TRBJ1-2,TRBV9,.,TGTGCCAGCAGCGTAGAGGCGAGACAACTTATGGGCTACACCTTC,CASSVEARQLMGYTF
.,TRBJ2-7,TRBV10-3,.,TGTGCCATCAGTGTCGGGCCTAGCGCACCCTACGAGCAGTACTTC,CAISVGPSAPYEQYF
.,TRBJ1-1,TRBV4-3,.,TGCGCCAGCAGCCCCCACACGGCAAGCCGGACAGAAGCTTTCTTT,CASSPHTASRTEAFF
.,TRBJ1-3,TRBV27,.,TGTGCCAGCAGTCGAAACGGACGGATGTACTCTGGAAACACCATATATTTT,CASSRNGRMYSGNTIYF
.,TRBJ1-2,TRBV28,few,TGTGCCAGCGCTTTGTCCCCCGCAGATGGCTACACCTTC,CASALSPADGYTF
.,TRBJ2-1,TRBV5-5,.,TGTGCCAGTAGAGGGGGAGCCCATTTCTACAATGAGCAGTTCTTC,CASRGGAHFYNEQFF
TRBD1,TRBJ1-1,TRBV28,.,TGTGCCAGCACCAACAGGGGAACCAGGGGGGGGAAGACTGAAGCTTTCTTT,CASTNRGTRGGKTEAFF
.,TRBJ2-1,TRBV27,.,TGTGCCAGCAGACTGGGGGAGGTGAGCTCCTACAATGAGCAGTTCTTC,CASRLGEVSSYNEQFF
.,TRBJ1-1,TRBV9,.,TGTGCCAGCAGCGTAGACCCGGGGGCTGAAGCTTTCTTT,CASSVDPGAEAFF
.,TRBJ1-1,TRBV7-6,.,TGTGCCAGCAGCTTAAGCTCGAACACTGAAGCTTTCTTT,CASSLSSNTEAFF
TRBD1,TRBJ1-2,TRBV7-9,.,TGTGCCAGCAGCTCCATTGGGACAGGGGGCTTCGGCTACACCTTC,CASSSIGTGGFGYTF
.,TRBJ2-7,TRBV28,once,TGTGCCAGCAGTTCCCAAGCAGGAACCTACGAGCAGTACTTC,CASSSQAGTYEQYF
.,TRBJ2-2,TRBV5-1,few,TGCGCCAGCAGCGTCTCGGGAGCCTCATGGAACACCGGGGAGCTGTTTTTT,CASSVSGASWNTGELFF
.,TRBJ2-7,TRBV3-1/TRBV3-2,.,TGTGCCAGCAGCCAAGTGGGTATTGGACGGCATTCCTACGAGCAGTACTTC,CASSQVGIGRHSYEQYF
TRBD1,TRBJ1-1,TRBV28,.,TGTGCCAGCAGTTTAGGGGGACAGGGTGGAACTGAAGCTTTCTTT,CASSLGGQGGTEAFF
.,TRBJ1-2,TRBV6-6,.,TGTGCCAGCAGCTACCACCCTGAAACAGGAAAGTATGGCTACACCTTC,CASSYHPETGKYGYTF
TRBD1,TRBJ2-5,TRBV6-2/TRBV6-3,.,TGTGCCAGCAGCCGATTTGGACCAATGACAGGGGGCTTGAATGCCCCGGAGAACTTC,CASSRFGPMTGGLNAPENF
.,TRBJ1-1,TRBV29-1,.,TGCAGCGTTGGAGCTATCCTCAGTGACACTGAAGCTTTCTTT,CSVGAILSDTEAFF
.,TRBJ2-1,TRBV7-6,.,TGTGCCAGCAGCTTAGGGAGCGGTAGCATCAATGAGCAGTTCTTC,CASSLGSGSINEQFF
.,TRBJ1-4,TRBV6-4,few,TGTGCCAGCAGTGACTCGGTAGGAGGGAATGAAAAACTGTTTTTT,CASSDSVGGNEKLFF
.,TRBJ2-1,TRBV15,.,TGTGCCACCAGCAGAGATTGGATACGACATGAGCAGTTCTTC,CATSRDWIRHEQFF
.,TRBJ1-1,TRBV5-5,.,TGTGCCAGCAGCTTGGGCCCGCAGGGAAACACTGAAGCTTTCTTT,CASSLGPQGNTEAFF
TRBD2,TRBJ2-1,TRBV11-3,.,TGTGCCAGCAGTTCCCGGGACTATAACAATGAGCAGTTCTTC,CASSSRDYNNEQFF
TRBD1,TRBJ1-5,TRBV6-2/TRBV6-3,.,TGTGCCAGCAGTGACCTGGACAGGATTGATCAGCCCCAGCATTTT,CASSDLDRIDQPQHF
.,TRBJ1-2,TRBV19,.,TGTGCCAGTAGCCCCTACTCCGGGACCCCCTATGGCTACACCTTC,CASSPYSGTPYGYTF
.,TRBJ2-2,TRBV28,.,TGTGCCAGCAGTTTCCATCCGGGGGGGGAGCTGTTTTTT,CASSFHPGGELFF
.,TRBJ1-2,TRBV5-8,.,TGTGCCAGCAGCTTGGTTGGCTACACCTTC,CASSLVGYTF